A selection of T cell receptor beta chains follows, all from one sample in a study of OX40 agonist ivuxolimab in advanced cancers. TCRdb's table, derived via immunoSEQ multiplex PCR, lists solely in-frame clones and lacks some. The sample lists 55,000 to 75,000 clones, 81% occurring once. The sequences come from CD4+ or CD8+ T cells sorted from blood, collected in a trial of the OX40 agonist ivuxolimab. The source of these receptors is an adult with an advanced solid tumor such as melanoma, head and neck, liver or kidney cancer. The CDR3 runs from the conserved cysteine through the conserved F or W. Fields, in order: D gene, CDR3 length, clone size, V gene, J gene, CDR3 protein. D genes are given only for firm matches. Not all rows give a size; the values are once, few, many and, for expanded clones, a class.

D: .; length: 17; size: .; V: TRBV30; J: TRBJ2-1; CDR3: CAWTGDSPFRLRNEQFF
D: TRBD1; length: 15; size: .; V: TRBV6-1; J: TRBJ1-6; CDR3: CAAGGRASYNSPLHF
D: TRBD1; length: 12; size: .; V: TRBV29-1; J: TRBJ1-2; CDR3: CSIPQGWDGYTF
D: TRBD1; length: 15; size: .; V: TRBV9; J: TRBJ1-3; CDR3: CASSDGTDSGNTIYF
D: .; length: 11; size: .; V: TRBV11-2; J: TRBJ2-5; CDR3: CASSFQETQYF
D: TRBD2; length: 14; size: .; V: TRBV5-1; J: TRBJ2-3; CDR3: CASSLGGGEDTQYF
D: .; length: 13; size: .; V: TRBV6-1; J: TRBJ1-1; CDR3: CASSRVGNTEAFF
D: .; length: 16; size: once; V: TRBV4-3; J: TRBJ2-3; CDR3: CASSQDTRRSTDTQYF
D: TRBD1; length: 15; size: .; V: TRBV5-4; J: TRBJ1-2; CDR3: CASSQRSGTGVGYTF
D: .; length: 13; size: .; V: TRBV7-2; J: TRBJ2-1; CDR3: CASTPSPYNEQFF
D: .; length: 10; size: once; V: TRBV20-1; J: TRBJ1-1; CDR3: CSAPWGGAFF
D: TRBD1; length: 16; size: .; V: TRBV2; J: TRBJ1-4; CDR3: CASSRDRGSTNEKLFF
D: .; length: 13; size: once; V: TRBV15; J: TRBJ2-5; CDR3: CATSSARMETQYF
D: .; length: 13; size: .; V: TRBV6-5; J: TRBJ1-2; CDR3: CASSYMGADGYTF
D: TRBD2; length: 16; size: .; V: TRBV7-3; J: TRBJ2-1; CDR3: CASSASGGAGYNEQFF
D: .; length: 15; size: .; V: TRBV6-5; J: TRBJ2-1; CDR3: CASSYSSSLPNEQFF
D: TRBD2; length: 14; size: .; V: TRBV19; J: TRBJ2-3; CDR3: CASSRTSVPDTQYF
D: .; length: 14; size: .; V: TRBV6-5; J: TRBJ2-1; CDR3: CASSRRFSVGEQFF
D: .; length: 17; size: .; V: TRBV21-1; J: TRBJ1-6; CDR3: CASSKARETVDNSPLHF
D: .; length: 15; size: .; V: TRBV27; J: TRBJ1-4; CDR3: CASSFGGATNEKLFF
D: .; length: 14; size: once; V: TRBV5-1; J: TRBJ2-2; CDR3: CASSLEESTGELFF
D: .; length: 14; size: .; V: TRBV12-5; J: TRBJ2-3; CDR3: CASGLGDSGYRQYF
D: TRBD2; length: 12; size: .; V: TRBV10-3; J: TRBJ2-3; CDR3: CAISWTSDTQYF
D: .; length: 14; size: .; V: TRBV5-1; J: TRBJ1-2; CDR3: CASSLDYRYYGYTF
D: .; length: 13; size: .; V: TRBV5-1; J: TRBJ1-1; CDR3: CASSLDGGTEAFF
D: .; length: 13; size: .; V: TRBV2; J: TRBJ1-1; CDR3: CASRIQRDTEAFF
D: .; length: 14; size: .; V: TRBV2; J: TRBJ2-5; CDR3: CATESRGAQETQYF
D: .; length: 14; size: .; V: TRBV7-6; J: TRBJ2-7; CDR3: CASSLSGGYGEQYF
D: TRBD2; length: 15; size: medium-sized; V: TRBV11-2; J: TRBJ2-7; CDR3: CASSLRTSGGDEQYF
D: .; length: 15; size: once; V: TRBV11-2; J: TRBJ2-3; CDR3: CASSLGAGSTDTQYF
D: .; length: 13; size: .; V: TRBV7-6; J: TRBJ1-2; CDR3: CASSLAGVRGYTF
D: TRBD1; length: 14; size: .; V: TRBV6-4; J: TRBJ1-2; CDR3: CASRGTGGEYGYTF
D: .; length: 14; size: few; V: TRBV7-3; J: TRBJ1-2; CDR3: CASSLGAGSYGYTF
D: .; length: 13; size: .; V: TRBV5-6; J: TRBJ1-4; CDR3: CASSEGLNEKLFF
D: TRBD2; length: 16; size: .; V: TRBV7-2; J: TRBJ2-1; CDR3: CASSLSSGGPYNEQFF